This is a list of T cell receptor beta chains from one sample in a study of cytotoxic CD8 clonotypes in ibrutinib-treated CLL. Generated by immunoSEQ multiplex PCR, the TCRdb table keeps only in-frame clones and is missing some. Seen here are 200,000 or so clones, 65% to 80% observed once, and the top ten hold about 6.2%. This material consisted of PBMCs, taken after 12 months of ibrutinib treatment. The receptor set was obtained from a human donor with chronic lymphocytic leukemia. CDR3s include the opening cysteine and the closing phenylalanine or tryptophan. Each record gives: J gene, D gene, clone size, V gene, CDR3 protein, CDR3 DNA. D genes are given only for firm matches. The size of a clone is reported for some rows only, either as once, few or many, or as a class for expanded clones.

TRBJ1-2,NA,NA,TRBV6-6,CASSYGQGRDYGYTF,TGTGCCAGCAGTTACGGCCAGGGCAGGGACTATGGCTACACCTTC
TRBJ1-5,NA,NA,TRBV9,CASSATGNNQPQHF,TGTGCCAGCAGCGCCACAGGTAACAATCAGCCCCAGCATTTT
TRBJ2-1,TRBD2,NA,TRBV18,CASSTSSGSSYNEQFF,TGTGCCAGCTCAACCTCTAGCGGCAGCTCCTACAATGAGCAGTTCTTC
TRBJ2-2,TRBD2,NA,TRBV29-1,CSVVSSGRVGELFF,TGCAGCGTCGTATCTAGCGGGAGGGTGGGGGAGCTGTTTTTT
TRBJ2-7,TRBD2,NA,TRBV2,CASSRLAGARGSEQYF,TGTGCCAGCAGTCGACTAGCGGGGGCCCGAGGCTCGGAGCAGTACTTC
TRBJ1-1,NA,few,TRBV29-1,CSVGGRRTEAFF,TGCAGCGTTGGGGGGAGGAGGACTGAAGCTTTCTTT
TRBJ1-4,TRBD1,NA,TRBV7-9,CASSLRGGGGTTNEKLFF,TGTGCCAGCAGCTTAAGGGGCGGAGGGGGCACAACTAATGAAAAACTGTTTTTT
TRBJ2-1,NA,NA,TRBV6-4,CASSVTRGLGYNEQFF,TGTGCCAGCAGTGTCACTAGAGGACTGGGCTACAATGAGCAGTTCTTC
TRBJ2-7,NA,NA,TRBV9,CASSVGWDPNPYEQYF,TGTGCCAGCAGCGTAGGATGGGACCCAAATCCCTACGAGCAGTACTTC
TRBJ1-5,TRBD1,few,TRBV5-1,CASSPQGDWDQPQHF,TGCGCCAGCAGCCCGCAGGGGGATTGGGATCAGCCCCAGCATTTT
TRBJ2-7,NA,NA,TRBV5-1,CASSGGHRGSYEQYF,TGCGCCAGCAGCGGGGGGCACAGGGGATCCTACGAGCAGTACTTC
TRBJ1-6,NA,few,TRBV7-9,CASSLGEYNSPLHF,TGTGCCAGCAGCCTTGGGGAGTACAATTCACCCCTCCACTTT
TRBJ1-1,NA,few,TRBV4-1,CASSQGARGGTEAFF,TGCGCCAGCAGCCAGGGTGCCAGGGGCGGAACTGAAGCTTTCTTT
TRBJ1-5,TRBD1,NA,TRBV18,CASSPATGGNQPQHF,TGTGCCAGCTCACCAGCAACAGGGGGGAATCAGCCCCAGCATTTT
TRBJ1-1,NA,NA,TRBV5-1,CASSLQSGTEAFF,TGCGCCAGCAGCTTGCAATCGGGTACTGAAGCTTTCTTT
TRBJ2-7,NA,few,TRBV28,CASSTPGGNEQYF,TGTGCCAGCAGTACCCCGGGCGGAAACGAGCAGTACTTC
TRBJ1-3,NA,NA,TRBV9,CASSVRDLSGNTIYF,TGTGCCAGCAGCGTACGGGATCTCTCTGGAAACACCATATATTTT
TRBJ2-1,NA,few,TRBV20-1,CSASLWDEQFF,TGCAGTGCTAGCCTGTGGGATGAGCAGTTCTTC
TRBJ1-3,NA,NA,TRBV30,CAWLRSGNTIYF,TGTGCCTGGCTTCGTTCTGGAAACACCATATATTTT
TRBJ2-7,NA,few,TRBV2,CASRAQGLRAQEQYF,TGTGCCAGCAGGGCCCAGGGCCTCAGGGCCCAAGAGCAGTACTTC
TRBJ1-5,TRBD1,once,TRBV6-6,CASRKDRVGNQPQHF,TGTGCCAGCAGAAAGGACAGGGTAGGTAATCAGCCCCAGCATTTT
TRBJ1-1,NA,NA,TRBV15,CATSTYREEAFF,TGTGCCACCAGCACGTACCGGGAAGAAGCTTTCTTT
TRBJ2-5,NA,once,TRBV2,CASSAEQETQYF,TGTGCCAGCAGTGCTGAACAAGAGACCCAGTACTTC
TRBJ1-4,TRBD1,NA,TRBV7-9,CASRSMGQGNEKLFF,TGTGCCAGCAGGAGTATGGGACAGGGAAATGAAAAACTGTTTTTT
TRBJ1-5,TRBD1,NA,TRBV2,CASSKDRGRNQPQHF,TGTGCCAGCAGTAAGGACAGGGGAAGGAATCAGCCCCAGCATTTT
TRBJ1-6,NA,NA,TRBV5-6,CASSLGRNSYNSPLHF,TGTGCCAGCAGCTTGGGACGTAACTCCTATAATTCACCCCTCCACTTT
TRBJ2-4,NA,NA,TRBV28,CASSLKSLTQYF,TGTGCCAGCAGCCTAAAGTCCCTAACTCAGTACTTC
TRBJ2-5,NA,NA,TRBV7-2,CASSQRVPTQYF,TGTGCCAGCAGCCAAAGGGTTCCGACCCAGTACTTC
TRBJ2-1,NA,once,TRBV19,CASSTGTWTSEQFF,TGTGCCAGTAGTACCGGAACCTGGACGTCTGAGCAGTTCTTC
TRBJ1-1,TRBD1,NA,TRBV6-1,CASSELAGQGAFF,TGTGCCAGCAGTGAACTAGCAGGACAGGGAGCTTTCTTT
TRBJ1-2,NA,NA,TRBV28,CASRPGGRAAYGYTF,TGTGCCAGCAGGCCGGGAGGCAGGGCCGCCTATGGCTACACCTTC
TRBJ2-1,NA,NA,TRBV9,CASQRLLSYNEQFF,TGTGCCAGCCAGCGGCTCCTCTCCTACAATGAGCAGTTCTTC
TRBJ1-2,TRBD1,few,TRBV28,CGSGGISYGYTF,TGTGGTTCAGGGGGTATTAGCTATGGCTACACCTTC
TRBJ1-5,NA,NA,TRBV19,CASTESATQHF,TGTGCCAGCACTGAGAGTGCTACCCAGCATTTT
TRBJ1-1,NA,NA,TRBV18,CASSPRGDTEAFF,TGTGCCAGCTCACCAAGGGGAGACACTGAAGCTTTCTTT